The text below deals with one T cell receptor (beta chain). No antigen is known for it. This specimen belongs to a study of T cell responses to AZD1222 COVID-19 vaccine. Study-wide findings and caveats: Clonal diversity may have been underestimated in mostly white British donors. When two AZD1222 doses had been given, Spike-specific TCR breadth and depth rose.

V shed 5 bases and J shed 1 base, with 12 bases lying between them. The CDR3 runs to 15 residues. Germline loops: CDR1 MDHEN, CDR2 SYDVKM. The table came from immunoSEQ multiplex PCR; TCRdb's copy has only in-frame clones and leaves some out. The table shows approximately 150,000 clones, with roughly 85% occurring only once. The receptor was derived from an adult who received the AZD1222 COVID-19 vaccine. This chain joins TRBV28 and TRBJ1-3; D may be TRBD1 (6 bases). Here the sequenced sample was peripheral blood, taken 28 days after the second AZD1222 dose. The chain's CDR3 is CASSRIGGSGNTIYF. The CDR3 DNA sequence: TGTGCCAGCAGTCGTATAGGGGGTTCTGGAAACACCATATATTTT. Combining the CDR3 with reference TRBV28 and TRBJ1-3 gives the whole variable domain DVKVTQSSRYLVKRTGEKVFLECVQDMDHENMFWYRQDPGLGLRLIYFSYDVKMKEKGDIPEGYSVSREKKERFSLILESASTNQTSMYLCASSRIGGSGNTIYFGEGSWLTVV.